The following is a TCR beta chain sequence with its context. Its specificity is unknown. The data stem from a study of T-cell reconstitution after alpha-beta-depleted transplantation in children. Study conclusions and caveats: Several hundred expanded graft clones reportedly supplied alpha-beta T cells about two months after transplant.

Preparation of the TCRbeta library used unique molecular identifiers. TCRdb passed the PCR reads through MiXCR, listing each CDR3 protein once. The sample lists about 240,000 distinct CDR3 sequences, roughly 23% occurring once. This sequence was found in a girl aged 2 to 10 with Fanconi anemia, due to receive a stem cell transplant. The sample was PBMCs, taken before TCRalphabeta/CD19-depleted stem cell transplant.

CDR3 amino acids: CSARTHGAYGYTF. In nucleotides, the CDR3 is TGCAGTGCCAGGACCCATGGTGCCTATGGCTACACCTTC. This chain joins TRBV20-1 and TRBJ1-2; D uncertain. The CDR3 runs to 13 residues. V lost 6 bases and J lost 4, with 15 bases in between. The germline gives CDR1 DFQATT, CDR2 SNEGSKA (reference sequence).